These T cell receptor beta chains were read from a single sample in a study of patients and donors after allogeneic stem cell transplantation. TCRdb re-derived calls from the RT-PCR reads in MiXCR, one entry per CDR3 protein. The data contain over 400,000 distinct CDR3 sequences, 16% of them seen just once; the ten biggest clones take up 6% to 8%. Sequenced material: blood, either unsorted or a sorted T cell fraction (not recorded which). The receptor set was obtained from a human donor who was either an allogeneic HSCT recipient or a stem cell or donor lymphocyte infusion donor (not recorded which). It is not recorded whose cells these are; they may come from a transplant donor. Each CDR3 is given with its conserved first and last residue. D genes are given only for firm matches. Some rows have no size entry. The others give once, few or many, or a class for an expanded clone.

clone_size: many; j_call: TRBJ2-1; d_call: TRBD1; v_call: TRBV7-2; cdr3_aa: CASSLARVRGRYNEQFF; cdr3_nt: TGTGCCAGCAGCTTAGCCCGTGTCAGGGGGCGATACAATGAGCAGTTCTTC
clone_size: .; j_call: TRBJ2-7; d_call: .; v_call: TRBV7-9; cdr3_aa: CASSLRWGGYEQYF; cdr3_nt: TGTGCCAGCAGCTTAAGGTGGGGCGGGTACGAGCAGTACTTC
clone_size: few; j_call: TRBJ1-2; d_call: .; v_call: TRBV25-1; cdr3_aa: CASSEPTGSYGYTF; cdr3_nt: TGTGCCAGCAGTGAGCCAACAGGGTCCTATGGCTACACCTTC
clone_size: many; j_call: TRBJ2-3; d_call: .; v_call: TRBV2; cdr3_aa: CASLGRLTDTQYF; cdr3_nt: TGTGCCAGTCTTGGGAGGCTCACAGATACGCAGTATTTT
clone_size: few; j_call: TRBJ1-1; d_call: .; v_call: TRBV5-5; cdr3_aa: CASNPGPPNTEAFF; cdr3_nt: TGTGCCAGCAACCCCGGCCCCCCGAACACTGAAGCTTTCTTT
clone_size: few; j_call: TRBJ2-7; d_call: TRBD1; v_call: TRBV6-1; cdr3_aa: CASSRQGSTYEQYF; cdr3_nt: TGTGCCAGCAGCCGACAGGGCTCAACCTACGAGCAGTACTTC
clone_size: .; j_call: TRBJ1-5; d_call: TRBD1; v_call: TRBV7-8; cdr3_aa: CASRPDRGNQPQHF; cdr3_nt: TGTGCCAGCAGACCCGACAGGGGAAATCAGCCCCAGCATTTT
clone_size: .; j_call: TRBJ2-5; d_call: TRBD1; v_call: TRBV19; cdr3_aa: CASSPRTGRQETQCF; cdr3_nt: TGTGCCAGTAGTCCACGGACAGGCCGCCAAGAGACCCAGTGCTTC
clone_size: .; j_call: TRBJ1-3; d_call: .; v_call: TRBV12-3/TRBV12-4; cdr3_aa: CASSLSQPVGNTIYF; cdr3_nt: TGTGCCAGCAGTTTAAGCCAGCCCGTTGGAAACACCATATATTTT
clone_size: few; j_call: TRBJ2-5; d_call: .; v_call: TRBV7-7; cdr3_aa: CASSLVGVGTEETQYF; cdr3_nt: TGTGCTAGCAGCTTAGTAGGGGTGGGGACGGAAGAGACCCAGTACTTC
clone_size: few; j_call: TRBJ2-2; d_call: .; v_call: TRBV19; cdr3_aa: CASSIGTKVTGELFF; cdr3_nt: TGTGCCAGTAGTATTGGGACAAAGGTCACCGGGGAGCTGTTTTTT
clone_size: .; j_call: TRBJ2-7; d_call: TRBD1; v_call: TRBV7-2; cdr3_aa: CASSLDWTGGWYEQYF; cdr3_nt: TGTGCCAGCAGCTTAGACTGGACAGGGGGCTGGTACGAGCAGTACTTC
clone_size: .; j_call: TRBJ2-7; d_call: .; v_call: TRBV12-3/TRBV12-4; cdr3_aa: CASSNKLPNEQYF; cdr3_nt: TGTGCCAGCAGTAATAAGCTTCCGAACGAGCAGTACTTC
clone_size: many; j_call: TRBJ2-1; d_call: TRBD2; v_call: TRBV12-3/TRBV12-4; cdr3_aa: CASRGTSGGGSYNEQFF; cdr3_nt: TGTGCCAGCCGGGGGACTAGCGGGGGAGGCTCCTACAATGAGCAGTTCTTC
clone_size: many; j_call: TRBJ2-3; d_call: .; v_call: TRBV11-2; cdr3_aa: CASSLGYPRLSTDTQYF; cdr3_nt: TGTGCCAGCAGCTTAGGGTACCCCAGGTTAAGCACAGATACGCAGTATTTT
clone_size: many; j_call: TRBJ1-1; d_call: .; v_call: TRBV6-5; cdr3_aa: CASSSDFPETGTEAFF; cdr3_nt: TGTGCCAGCAGTTCCGATTTTCCGGAAACGGGCACTGAAGCTTTCTTT
clone_size: .; j_call: TRBJ2-3; d_call: TRBD2; v_call: TRBV20-1; cdr3_aa: CSARDVAGGRDTQYF; cdr3_nt: TGCAGTGCTAGAGATGTAGCGGGGGGGCGGGATACGCAGTATTTT
clone_size: few; j_call: TRBJ2-1; d_call: .; v_call: TRBV20-1; cdr3_aa: CSARDWGGRLAGSNEQFF; cdr3_nt: TGCAGTGCTAGAGATTGGGGGGGCAGACTAGCTGGATCCAATGAGCAGTTCTTC
clone_size: many; j_call: TRBJ2-1; d_call: .; v_call: TRBV19; cdr3_aa: CASSMSGEQFF; cdr3_nt: TGTGCCAGTAGTATGAGCGGTGAGCAGTTCTTC
clone_size: once; j_call: TRBJ1-2; d_call: .; v_call: TRBV18; cdr3_aa: CASSPGQGKFYGYTF; cdr3_nt: TGTGCCAGCTCACCAGGGCAAGGGAAGTTCTATGGCTACACCTTC
clone_size: few; j_call: TRBJ1-3; d_call: .; v_call: TRBV7-2; cdr3_aa: CASSLHASGNTIYF; cdr3_nt: TGTGCCAGCAGCTTACATGCCTCTGGAAACACCATATATTTT
clone_size: .; j_call: TRBJ1-5; d_call: .; v_call: TRBV6-5; cdr3_aa: CASSYSGRNQPQHF; cdr3_nt: TGTGCCAGCAGTTACTCGGGGCGGAATCAGCCCCAGCATTTT
clone_size: few; j_call: TRBJ1-5; d_call: .; v_call: TRBV20-1; cdr3_aa: CSARANSNQPQHF; cdr3_nt: TGCAGTGCTAGAGCTAATAGCAATCAGCCCCAGCATTTT
clone_size: .; j_call: TRBJ2-1; d_call: .; v_call: TRBV6-1; cdr3_aa: CASRSTGFHEQFF; cdr3_nt: TGTGCCAGCAGATCCACAGGGTTCCATGAGCAGTTCTTC
clone_size: .; j_call: TRBJ2-2; d_call: .; v_call: TRBV24-1; cdr3_aa: CATSEDNTGELFF; cdr3_nt: TGTGCCACCAGTGAAGACAACACCGGGGAGCTGTTTTTT
clone_size: many; j_call: TRBJ2-7; d_call: .; v_call: TRBV29-1; cdr3_aa: CSVEDSTPAYEQYF; cdr3_nt: TGCAGCGTTGAAGACAGCACCCCAGCCTACGAGCAGTACTTC
clone_size: .; j_call: TRBJ1-5; d_call: .; v_call: TRBV4-1; cdr3_aa: CASSQKIWDSNQPQHF; cdr3_nt: TGCGCCAGCAGCCAAAAGATCTGGGATAGCAATCAGCCCCAGCATTTT
clone_size: .; j_call: TRBJ1-2; d_call: TRBD1; v_call: TRBV5-8; cdr3_aa: CASSPKDWRQGGYTF; cdr3_nt: TGTGCCAGCAGCCCAAAGGACTGGAGACAGGGTGGCTACACCTTC
clone_size: .; j_call: TRBJ2-6; d_call: .; v_call: TRBV5-5; cdr3_aa: CASSFLAGPGANVLTF; cdr3_nt: TGTGCCAGCAGCTTCCTGGCCGGGCCTGGGGCCAACGTCCTGACTTTC
clone_size: few; j_call: TRBJ1-1; d_call: .; v_call: TRBV6-1; cdr3_aa: CASTFRGDWGTEAFF; cdr3_nt: TGTGCCAGCACCTTTAGAGGGGATTGGGGCACTGAAGCTTTCTTT
clone_size: .; j_call: TRBJ2-1; d_call: .; v_call: TRBV30; cdr3_aa: CAWSWASYNEQFF; cdr3_nt: TGTGCCTGGAGCTGGGCCAGCTACAATGAGCAGTTCTTC
clone_size: .; j_call: TRBJ2-7; d_call: .; v_call: TRBV20-1; cdr3_aa: CSAQRWAGMVDEQYF; cdr3_nt: TGCAGTGCCCAACGATGGGCGGGGATGGTCGACGAGCAGTACTTC
clone_size: few; j_call: TRBJ2-1; d_call: .; v_call: TRBV7-9; cdr3_aa: CASSLAGASRDEQFF; cdr3_nt: TGTGCCAGCAGCTTAGCGGGGGCCTCTCGCGATGAGCAGTTCTTC
clone_size: .; j_call: TRBJ2-1; d_call: TRBD1; v_call: TRBV4-2; cdr3_aa: CASSPTGVGNEQFF; cdr3_nt: TGTGCCAGCAGCCCGACAGGGGTGGGAAATGAGCAGTTCTTC
clone_size: .; j_call: TRBJ1-1; d_call: TRBD1; v_call: TRBV18; cdr3_aa: CASSPLGTGRNTEAFF; cdr3_nt: TGTGCCAGCTCACCCCTCGGGACAGGACGGAACACTGAAGCTTTCTTT
clone_size: .; j_call: TRBJ1-5; d_call: TRBD1; v_call: TRBV7-9; cdr3_aa: CASSFLSGTGSNQPQHF; cdr3_nt: TGTGCCAGCAGCTTCTTATCCGGGACAGGGTCGAATCAGCCCCAGCATTTT
clone_size: .; j_call: TRBJ2-7; d_call: .; v_call: TRBV20-1; cdr3_aa: CSASRDGLSYEQYF; cdr3_nt: TGCAGTGCTTCGAGGGACGGGCTCTCCTACGAGCAGTACTTC